The sequence of this T cell receptor beta chain was determined in a study of T cell changes during pregnancy in multiple sclerosis. Germline CDR1 SGHNT, CDR2 YYREEE (reference sequence). The ends lost 0 bases at V and 8 bases at J; junction bases unmatched: 3. The CDR3 is 13 residues long. Some clones are missing from TCRdb's copy, which holds only in-frame ones; the method was immunoSEQ multiplex PCR. This table holds approximately 79,000 clones, roughly 92% found once. The sequenced sample was CD4+ T cells from peripheral blood mononuclear cells, obtained before pregnancy. The rearrangement uses TRBV5-4 and TRBJ1-1; 8 positions agree with TRBD1. This receptor was identified in a female donor with multiple sclerosis, enrolled in a pregnancy study. The CDR3 region is CASSLGDRPEAFF. CDR3 nucleotide sequence: TGTGCCAGCAGCTTGGGGGACAGGCCGGAAGCTTTCTTT.